These 9 T cell receptor beta chains share one sample of origin, sequenced in a study of shared clonotypes between healthy human individuals. The protocol was immunoSEQ multiplex PCR, while the TCRdb copy is restricted to in-frame clones and leaves out a portion. Among 1,400,000 or so clones listed, about 98.5% were seen once. The sequenced sample was naive CD4+ T cells sorted from blood. As for subset: CD45RA+ positively selected. These receptors all stem from a man in his thirties or forties in good health.

A note on this clone: This sample also contains other DNA sequences that code for the same CDR3. V is TRBV5-1 and J is TRBJ2-2; no reliable D call. V lost 0 bases, J lost 6 bases, and 3 bases lay in between. This CDR3 is built from 12 residues. Germline V gene data show CDR1 as SGHRS and CDR2 as YFSETQ. The CDR3 coding sequence is TGCGCCAGCAGCTTGGTGGCCGGGGAGCTGTTTTTT. Translated: CASSLVAGELFF.

The CDR3 reads CASSLGGVGQFF. The CDR3 DNA is TGCGCCAGCAGCTTGGGCGGCGTAGGGCAGTTCTTC. The chain couples TRBV5-1 to TRBJ2-1; D is ambiguous. CDR3 length: 12 residues. Looked up from germline, CDR1 is SGHRS and CDR2 is YFSETQ. V was clipped by 0 bases and J by 12 bases, with 10 bases between them.

This chain links TRBV15 with TRBJ2-1, with D possibly TRBD2 on 5 matching bases. The CDR3 contains 17 residues. Germline V lookup: CDR1 LNHNV, CDR2 YYDKDF (reference sequence). V gave up 0 bases and J gave up 0 bases, with 12 bases separating them. The CDR3 loop is CATSRDPGMSSYNEQFF. The CDR3 nucleotides are TGTGCCACCAGCAGAGATCCGGGGATGAGCTCCTACAATGAGCAGTTCTTC. Based on the CDR3 plus reference TRBV15 and TRBJ2-1, the full variable domain is DAMVIQNPRYQVTQFGKPVTLSCSQTLNHNVMYWYQQKSSQAPKLLFHYYDKDFNNEADTPDNFQSRRPNTSFCFLDIRSPGLGDTAMYLCATSRDPGMSSYNEQFFGPGTRLTVL.

The V gene is TRBV29-1, the J gene TRBJ1-1; 8 bases line up with TRBD1. CDR1 and CDR2 (germline): SQVTM, ANQGSEA. Germline trimming cut 8 bases from V and 4 bases from J; bases unmatched to any gene: 9. The CDR3 has 13 residues. CDR3 DNA sequence: TGCAGCTTCGACAGGGGCGCGGGCACTGAAGCTTTCTTT. Its protein is CSFDRGAGTEAFF.

The chain links TRBV19 to TRBJ2-7; D gene ambiguous. The germline V gene encodes CDR1 LNHDA and CDR2 SQIVND (reference sequence). This CDR3 spans 11 amino acids. V lost 4 bases and J 6 bases, leaving 7 bases between the germline ends. DNA for the CDR3: TGTGCCAGTAGTAATATGCGCGAGCAGTACTTC. Its translation is CASSNMREQYF.

The V call is TRBV5-1, the J call TRBJ1-1, with 8 bases matching TRBD1. CDR3 length equals 15 residues. The germline V gene encodes CDR1 SGHRS and CDR2 YFSETQ. After removal of 4 bases from V and 7 bases from J, the junction contained 12 bases not matched to a gene. The CDR3, as DNA: TGCGCCAGCAGCACATTAGACAGGGGAACTGGTGAAGCTTTCTTT. It translates to CASSTLDRGTGEAFF.

CDR3 region: CASRNTNYGYTF. The CDR3 coding sequence is TGTGCCAGCAGGAACACGAACTATGGCTACACCTTC. This chain joins TRBV6-5 and TRBJ1-2; the D is unclear. With 6 bases removed from V and 2 bases from J, the gap between germline ends came to 7 bases. The germline V gene has CDR1 MNHEY and CDR2 SVGAGI. The CDR3 loop spans 12 amino acids.

The V and J genes are TRBV5-3 and TRBJ2-3, with 9 bases aligning to TRBD2. TRBV5-3 is recorded as an ORF, its role being uncertain. This CDR3 has 17 amino acids. V lost 2 bases and J lost 2; bases outside the gene matches: 9. The CDR3 spells CARSFPSAGGYTDTQYF. CDR3 nucleotide sequence: TGTGCCAGAAGCTTCCCTTCAGCGGGAGGCTACACAGATACGCAGTATTTT.

The chain employs TRBV5-4 and TRBJ2-7, with 7 nucleotides matching TRBD1. V lost 3 bases and J lost 3; bases outside the gene matches: 3. The CDR3 loop spans 13 amino acids. Germline CDR1 reads SGHNT; CDR2 reads YYREEE (reference sequence). Written as DNA, the CDR3 is TGTGCCAGCAGCTGGGGGACAGACTACGAGCAGTACTTC. It translates to CASSWGTDYEQYF.